This record concerns one T cell receptor (beta chain) sequence. Its antigen is still unknown. Relapse after autologous stem cell transplantation occurred in every patient, and brentuximab vedotin exposure varied. Assay: immunoSEQ multiplex PCR; the TCRdb copy retains only in-frame clones and omits some. The data contain roughly 100,000 clones, more than 85% of them singletons. This entry is derived from a study of PD-1 blockade in classical Hodgkin lymphoma. Study-level points and caveats: The CD4+ diversity rise by C4D1 was clearest in complete responders. What caused the repertoire differences, perhaps disease activity or prior therapy, remains undefined. Nivolumab starters within 1 year of ASCT were excluded.

The sample was peripheral blood mononuclear cells (PBMCs), taken before the second cycle of nivolumab. The receptor comes from a human donor with classical Hodgkin lymphoma.

The CDR3 DNA reads TGCGCCAGCAGCCACGAGAGGTACTCTGGGGCCAACGTCCTGACTTTC. This gives the protein CASSHERYSGANVLTF. V is TRBV4-1 and J is TRBJ2-6, with D unclear. Between the trimmed V and J ends, which lost 3 bases and 0 bases, there was a span of 9 bases. Germline CDR1 reads MGHRA; CDR2 reads YSYEKL. CDR3 length: 16 residues.